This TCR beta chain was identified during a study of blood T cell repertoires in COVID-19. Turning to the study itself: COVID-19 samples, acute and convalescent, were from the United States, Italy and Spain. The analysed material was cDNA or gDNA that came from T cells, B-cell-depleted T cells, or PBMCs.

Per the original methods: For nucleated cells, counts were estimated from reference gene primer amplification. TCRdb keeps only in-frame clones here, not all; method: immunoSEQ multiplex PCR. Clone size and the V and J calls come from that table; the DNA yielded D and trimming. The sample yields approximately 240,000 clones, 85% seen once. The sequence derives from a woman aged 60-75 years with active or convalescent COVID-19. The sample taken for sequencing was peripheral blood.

The chain's CDR3 is CASSDLAGTNYGYTF. Written as DNA, the CDR3 is TGTGCCAGCAGTGACCTGGCAGGGACTAACTATGGCTACACCTTC. The V and J genes are TRBV2 and TRBJ1-2, with a tentative D call TRBD1 (5 bases). The CDR3 is 15 amino acids. Trimming pared 3 bases from V and 0 bases from J, leaving 11 bases between. Germline assignment: CDR1 SNHLY and CDR2 FYNNEI.